This T cell receptor beta chain was documented in a study of cytotoxic CD8 clonotypes in ibrutinib-treated CLL. This table comes from immunoSEQ multiplex PCR, and its TCRdb copy is limited to in-frame clones, with some not included. This table has 200,000 to 250,000 clones, around three quarters appearing once. This clone was counted a single time. Sequence at one end of the junction differs from germline and may be a read error. The germline V gene encodes CDR1 LNHNV and CDR2 YYDKDF (reference sequence). The CDR3 has 16 amino acids. This material consisted of PBMCs, taken after 24 months of ibrutinib treatment. The rearrangement uses TRBV15 and TRBJ1-4, with 12 positions matching TRBD1. This clonotype was sampled from a human donor with chronic lymphocytic leukemia. CDR3 amino acids: CATSRDSGTGGKRVLF. CDR3 DNA sequence: TGTGCCACCAGCAGAGATTCAGGGACAGGGGGCAAGAGAGTGCTTTTT. The complete variable domain, with remaining parts taken from reference TRBV15 and TRBJ1-4, reads DAMVIQNPRYQVTQFGKPVTLSCSQTLNHNVMYWYQQKSSQAPKLLFHYYDKDFNNEADTPDNFQSRRPNTSFCFLDIRSPGLGDTAMYLCATSRDSGTGGKRVLFGSGTQLSVL.